The clone carrying this T cell receptor beta chain was seen a few times. Germline V lookup: CDR1 LNHDA, CDR2 SQIVND (reference sequence). The CDR3 is made up of 14 amino acids. Trimming stripped 7 bases from V and 12 bases from J, with 22 bases between. The data were obtained in a study of cytomegalovirus exposure and HLA in healthy donors. Study-level information: About 80 million unique TCRs from HLA-typed donors were held in an early data release.

The PCR contained 60 Vbeta and 13 Jbeta primers. TCRdb keeps only in-frame clones here, not all; method: immunoSEQ multiplex PCR. The table includes 65,000 to 75,000 clones, 60% to 70% detected once. The sequenced sample was PBMCs. The clonotype was recovered from a man between 35 and 55 years old in good health and CMV-seropositive. V gene TRBV19 combines with J gene TRBJ2-1, with a possible D match to TRBD2 (7 bases). CDR3 coding DNA: TGTGCCAGTAAGCGTGCGGGGGCGGGAGTGGTGCAGTTCTTC. This encodes CASKRAGAGVVQFF.